This T cell receptor (beta chain) derives from a study of T cells after posttransplantation cyclophosphamide. The study's findings and limits: Recipient CMV seropositivity and CMV reactivation strongly tracked TRB clonality. Blood and skin or GI T cell repertoires showed limited TRB overlap. Donor-recipient repertoire similarity was low at 1-2 months, rising over year one.

The V gene's germline CDR1 is SGHAT and CDR2 FQDESV (reference sequence). V dropped 3 bases and J dropped 7; count of bases not matched to a gene: 9. The CDR3 is 16 amino acids. This clone was seen repeatedly, ten times or more. Its antigen is undetermined. On the day of bone marrow donation, the related graft donor provided peripheral blood. TCRdb keeps only in-frame clones here, not all; method: immunoSEQ multiplex PCR. Recorded here are roughly 32,000 clones, with no singletons, and the ten leading clones hold more than 4.5%. The specimen sequenced was PBMCs. J is TRBJ1-1 and V is TRBV11-1, with 12 bases lining up with TRBD1. This receptor was obtained from a woman in her twenties or thirties in good health and a related stem cell transplant donor. CDR3 coding DNA: TGTGCCAGCAGCTTGAGCCCGGGACAGGGGGCTAATGAAGCTTTCTTT. This gives the protein CASSLSPGQGANEAFF.